This entry lists 5 T cell receptor beta chains sequenced from one sample in a study of T cell changes during pregnancy in multiple sclerosis. Here immunoSEQ multiplex PCR was the method, and the copy in TCRdb shows in-frame clones only, minus some. This table holds some 77,000 clones, around nine tenths found once. Material: CD4+ T cells from peripheral blood mononuclear cells, obtained before pregnancy. The source is a female donor with multiple sclerosis, enrolled in a pregnancy study.

V gene TRBV5-4 combines with J gene TRBJ1-1; D is uncertain. V dropped 1 base and J dropped 1 base, with 8 bases sitting between them. Germline CDR1 is SGHNT and CDR2 is YYREEE (reference sequence). The CDR3 is 14 amino acids. CDR3 coding DNA: TGTGCCAGCAGCTTGAAAGAGAGGAACACTGAAGCTTTCTTT. This encodes CASSLKERNTEAFF.

This sequence joins TRBV7-9 and TRBJ2-1; 7 bases line up with TRBD2. Trimming at V came to 2 bases and at J to 2 bases, leaving 3 bases not matched to a gene. The CDR3 extends over 15 amino acids. The germline CDR1 and CDR2 sequences are SEHNR and FQNEAQ (reference sequence). This chain's CDR3 is CASSLSLAAYNEQFF. The CDR3 region has the DNA TGTGCCAGCAGCTTATCCCTAGCGGCCTACAATGAGCAGTTCTTC.

The chain joins TRBV7-2 to TRBJ2-3, with TRBD2 matching over 11 bases. The CDR3 totals 16 residues. V dropped 1 base and J dropped 5; count of bases not matched to a gene: 5. The germline CDR1 and CDR2 sequences are SGHTA and FQGNSA. For the CDR3, the DNA is TGTGCCAGCAGCTTAGTAGCGGGAGGGTCCCTAGATACGCAGTATTTT. Translating gives CASSLVAGGSLDTQYF. The full variable domain, completed using reference TRBV7-2 and TRBJ2-3, is GAGVSQSPSNKVTEKGKDVELRCDPISGHTALYWYRQSLGQGLEFLIYFQGNSAPDKSGLPSDRFSAERTGGSVSTLTIQRTQQEDSAVYLCASSLVAGGSLDTQYFGPGTRLTVL.

The rearrangement links TRBV15 to TRBJ2-3; D may be TRBD2 (7 bases). Germline V gene data show CDR1 as LNHNV and CDR2 as YYDKDF (reference sequence). CDR3 size: 15 residues. Trimming pared 3 bases from V and 1 base from J, leaving 11 bases between. The CDR3 region is CATSRGGQGTDTQYF. In DNA form, the CDR3 reads TGTGCCACCAGCAGGGGGGGGCAAGGCACAGATACGCAGTATTTT.

The V and J genes are TRBV7-2 and TRBJ2-5; the match to TRBD2 covers 13 bases. The CDR3 is 16 amino acids. Germline V gene data show CDR1 as SGHTA and CDR2 as FQGNSA. J was trimmed by 6 bases and V by 1 base; bases with no gene match: 5. As DNA, the CDR3 is TGTGCCAGCAGCTTAGGACTAGCGGGGGGCGGGAAGACCCAGTACTTC. It specifies CASSLGLAGGGKTQYF.